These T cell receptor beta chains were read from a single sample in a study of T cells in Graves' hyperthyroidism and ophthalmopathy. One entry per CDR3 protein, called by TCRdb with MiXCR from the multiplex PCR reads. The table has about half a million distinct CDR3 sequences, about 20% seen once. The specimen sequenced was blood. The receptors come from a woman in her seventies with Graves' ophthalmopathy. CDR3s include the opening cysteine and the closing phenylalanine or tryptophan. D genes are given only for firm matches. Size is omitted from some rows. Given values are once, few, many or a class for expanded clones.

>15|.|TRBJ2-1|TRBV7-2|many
TGTGCCAGCAGCCTCAGGCTAGCGCCTAACAATGAGCAGTTCTTC
CASSLRLAPNNEQFF
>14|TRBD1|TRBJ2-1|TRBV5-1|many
TGCGCCAGCAGCCCGGGACAGGGTGGACAGGGGCAGTTCTTC
CASSPGQGGQGQFF
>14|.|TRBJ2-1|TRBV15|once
TGTGCCACCAGCGGGGGCGGGGTAGACAATGAGCAGTTCTTC
CATSGGGVDNEQFF
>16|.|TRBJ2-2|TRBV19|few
TGTGCCACCAGCGTTGGGGACACGAGAAACACCGGGGAGCTGTTTTTT
CATSVGDTRNTGELFF
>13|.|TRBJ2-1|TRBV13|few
TGTGCCAGCAGCCCCGGGACACGAATAGAGCAGTTCTTC
CASSPGTRIEQFF
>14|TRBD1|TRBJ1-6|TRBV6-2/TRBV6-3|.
TGTGCCAGCAGCTCCGGACAGGGGGTCTCAGCCCTCCACTTT
CASSSGQGVSALHF
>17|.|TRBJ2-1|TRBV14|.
TGTGCCAGCAGCCCCTCCTCTAGCGCAGGCTCCTACAATGAGCAGTTCTTC
CASSPSSSAGSYNEQFF
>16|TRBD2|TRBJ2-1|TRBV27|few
TGTGCCAGCAGTATAATTAAGACTAGCGGGAGCAATGAGCAGTTCTTC
CASSIIKTSGSNEQFF
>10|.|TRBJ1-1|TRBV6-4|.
TGTGCCAGCAGTGACTTTGTCAGCTTCTTT
CASSDFVSFF
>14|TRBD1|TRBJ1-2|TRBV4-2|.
TGTGCCAGCAGCCAGACAGGGGGCGGGTATGGCTACACCTTC
CASSQTGGGYGYTF
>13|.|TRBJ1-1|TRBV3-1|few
TGTGCCAGCAGCCAAAGGTCAGGGACTGAAGCTTTCTTT
CASSQRSGTEAFF
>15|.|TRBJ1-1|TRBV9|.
TGTGCCAGCAGCGTAGTAGCGGTTATGAACACTGAAGCTTTCTTT
CASSVVAVMNTEAFF
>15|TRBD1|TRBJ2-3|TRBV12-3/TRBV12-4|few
TGTGCCAGCAGTTTTCAGGGGGCGGTTTCAAATACGCAGTATTTT
CASSFQGAVSNTQYF
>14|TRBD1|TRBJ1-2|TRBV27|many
TGTGCCAGCAGGCGACAGGGGGCAAACTATGGCTACACCTTC
CASRRQGANYGYTF
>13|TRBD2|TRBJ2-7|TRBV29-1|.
TGCAGCGTCAATAGCGGGAGCTCCCACGAGCAGTACTTC
CSVNSGSSHEQYF
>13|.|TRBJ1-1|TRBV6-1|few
TGTGCCAGCAACCAAAAGAGGAACACTGAAGCTTTCTTT
CASNQKRNTEAFF
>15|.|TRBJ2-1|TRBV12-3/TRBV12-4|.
TGTGCCAGCAAATACCAATTGAGCTCCTACAATGAGCAGTTCTTC
CASKYQLSSYNEQFF
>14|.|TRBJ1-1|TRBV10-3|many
TGTGCCATCAGTGTTGGCCCAAGGGACACTGAAGCTTTCTTT
CAISVGPRDTEAFF
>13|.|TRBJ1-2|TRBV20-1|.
TGCAGTGCTAGAGGGGGGGCGACGAGTGGCTACACCTTC
CSARGGATSGYTF
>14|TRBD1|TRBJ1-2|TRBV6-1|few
TGTGCCAGCAGTGGAACAGGGGGGATATATGGCTACACCTTC
CASSGTGGIYGYTF
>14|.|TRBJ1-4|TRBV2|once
TGTGCCAGCAGTGACCGGAGCATCGGTGAAAAACTGTTTTTT
CASSDRSIGEKLFF
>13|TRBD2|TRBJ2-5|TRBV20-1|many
TGCAGTGCTGGGACTAGCGGACAAGAGACCCAGTACTTC
CSAGTSGQETQYF
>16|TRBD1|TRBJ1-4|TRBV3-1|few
TGTGCCAGCAGCCGCCCGCGGACAGGGACTAATGAAAAACTGTTTTTT
CASSRPRTGTNEKLFF
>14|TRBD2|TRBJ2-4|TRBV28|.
TGTGCCAGCAGTTTCGGGAGGGCGGTCTACTTTCAGTACTTC
CASSFGRAVYFQYF
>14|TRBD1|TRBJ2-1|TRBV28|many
TGTGCCAGCAGTAGCACCGGGACAGGGAACGAGCAGTTCTTC
CASSSTGTGNEQFF
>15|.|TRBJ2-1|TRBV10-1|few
TGCGCCAGCAGTGAGGCCACCACGGGGCAACCTAGTCAGTTCTTC
CASSEATTGQPSQFF
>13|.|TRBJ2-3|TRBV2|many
TGTGCCAGCAGTGAAGGTCCGGCAGATACGCAGTATTTT
CASSEGPADTQYF
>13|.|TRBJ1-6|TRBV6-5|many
TGTGCCAGCAGTTACTCTGGGGCTTCGGCCCTCCACTTT
CASSYSGASALHF
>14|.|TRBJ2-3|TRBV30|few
TGTGCCTGGGCAACAGGGACCTGGAAAGATACGCAGTATTTT
CAWATGTWKDTQYF
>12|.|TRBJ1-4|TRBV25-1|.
TGTGCCAGCAGTGCATTCGGTGAAAAACTGTTTTTT
CASSAFGEKLFF
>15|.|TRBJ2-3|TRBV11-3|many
TGTGCCAGCAGCTTAGGTACAGTAACCGTGGATACGCAGTATTTT
CASSLGTVTVDTQYF
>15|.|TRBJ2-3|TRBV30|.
TGTGCCTGGGGGGTGGGGGGCCATAGCACAGATACGCAGTATTTT
CAWGVGGHSTDTQYF
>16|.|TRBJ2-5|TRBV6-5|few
TGTGCCAGCAGTTACTCGTTGGGCAGCCCCCAAGAGACCCAGTACTTC
CASSYSLGSPQETQYF
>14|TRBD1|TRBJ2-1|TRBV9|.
TGTGCCAGCAGCGTAGGGGACAGGGGAGGAGGGCAGTTCTTC
CASSVGDRGGGQFF
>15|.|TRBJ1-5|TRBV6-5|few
TGTGCCAGCAGTTCCAGCACGGGGGGCGGGCAGCCCCAGCATTTT
CASSSSTGGGQPQHF
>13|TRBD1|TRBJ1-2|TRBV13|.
TGTGCCAGTGAACAGGGGGCTGGCTATGGCTACACCTTC
CASEQGAGYGYTF
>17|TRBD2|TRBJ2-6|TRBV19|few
TGTGCCAGTAGTATGAGTAGCGGGAGATCTGGGGCCAACGTCCTGACTTTC
CASSMSSGRSGANVLTF
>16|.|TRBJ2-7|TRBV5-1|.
TGCGCCAGCAGCTTGGATCCCCAGGGGGGCCGCGGCGAGCAGTACTTC
CASSLDPQGGRGEQYF
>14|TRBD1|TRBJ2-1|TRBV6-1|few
TGTGCCAGCAGTGAATGGGACAGGGTCAATGAGCAGTTCTTC
CASSEWDRVNEQFF
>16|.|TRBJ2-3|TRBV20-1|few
TGCAGTGCTAGTATCAGGGAAATCCTTCTAGGGGATACGCAGTATTTT
CSASIREILLGDTQYF
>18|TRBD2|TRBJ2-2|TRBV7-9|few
TGTGCCAGCAGCTTAGTAGGCGGACTAGCGGGAGACACCGGGGAGCTGTTTTTT
CASSLVGGLAGDTGELFF
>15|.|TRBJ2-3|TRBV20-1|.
TGCAGTGCTAGTGCGGCCAGGGTTTTTGCAGATACGCAGTATTTT
CSASAARVFADTQYF
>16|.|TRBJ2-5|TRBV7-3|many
TGTGCCAGCAGCCTCCTACCGGGAGCGGCTCAAGAGACCCAGTACTTC
CASSLLPGAAQETQYF
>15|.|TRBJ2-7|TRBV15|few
TGTGCCACCAGCAGGACCGGACAGCGGACCTACGAGCAGTACTTC
CATSRTGQRTYEQYF
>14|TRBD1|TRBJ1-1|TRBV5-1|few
TGCGCCAGCAGCCCGGGAGGGGGCTACACTGAAGCTTTCTTT
CASSPGGGYTEAFF
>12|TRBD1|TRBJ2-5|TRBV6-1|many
TGTGCCAGCAGACAGGGGGTGGGAGCCCAGTACTTC
CASRQGVGAQYF
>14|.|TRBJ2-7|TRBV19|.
TGTGCCAGTAGAGGGACGGTCACCCCCTACGAGCAGTACTTC
CASRGTVTPYEQYF
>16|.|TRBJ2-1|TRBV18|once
TGTGCCAGCTCACCAGTAGGGGCAAGCTCCTACAATGAGCAGTTCTTC
CASSPVGASSYNEQFF
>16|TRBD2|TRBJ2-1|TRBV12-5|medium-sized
TGTGCTAGTGGGCCATTAGCGGGAGGTTCCTACAATGAGCAGTTCTTC
CASGPLAGGSYNEQFF